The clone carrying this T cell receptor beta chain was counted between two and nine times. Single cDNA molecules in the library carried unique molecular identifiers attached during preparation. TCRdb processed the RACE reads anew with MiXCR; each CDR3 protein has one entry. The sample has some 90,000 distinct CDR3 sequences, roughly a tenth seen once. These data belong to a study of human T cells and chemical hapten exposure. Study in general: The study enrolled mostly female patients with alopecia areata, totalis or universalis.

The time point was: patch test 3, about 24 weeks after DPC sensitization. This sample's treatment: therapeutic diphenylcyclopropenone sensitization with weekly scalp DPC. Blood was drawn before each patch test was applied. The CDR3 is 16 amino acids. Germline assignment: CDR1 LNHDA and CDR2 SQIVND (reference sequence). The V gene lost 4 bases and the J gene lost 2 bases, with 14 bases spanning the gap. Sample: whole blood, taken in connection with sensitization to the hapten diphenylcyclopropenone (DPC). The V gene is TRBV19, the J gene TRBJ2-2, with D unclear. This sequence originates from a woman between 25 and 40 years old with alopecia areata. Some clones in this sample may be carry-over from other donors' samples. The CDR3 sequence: CASSRGSRPNTGELFF. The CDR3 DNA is TGTGCCAGTAGTAGAGGATCCAGGCCCAACACCGGGGAGCTGTTTTTT. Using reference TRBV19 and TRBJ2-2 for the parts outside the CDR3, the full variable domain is DGGITQSPKYLFRKEGQNVTLSCEQNLNHDAMYWYRQDPGQGLRLIYYSQIVNDFQKGDIAEGYSVSREKKESFPLTVTSAQKNPTAFYLCASSRGSRPNTGELFFGEGSRLTVL.